This TCR beta chain derives from a study of blood T cells in healthy people across ages. General study findings and limits: TCR beta diversity, measured per million T cells, fell in a roughly linear way with age.

The germline V gene encodes CDR1 SGHAT and CDR2 FQNNGV. The CDR3 extends over 15 amino acids. Primers used in a second PCR of about 7 to 12 cycles were a sample-barcoded 5' primer and a J-beta primer mix. All samples gave at least 2.5 million CDR3-containing paired-end reads. TCRdb analysed the 5' RACE reads with MiXCR anew, one entry per CDR3 protein. The sample gives over 550,000 distinct CDR3 sequences, 25% to 30% of which show up once; approximately 15% is in the top ten. As concerns this clonotype: Antigen: not known. A much larger clone differs by one base, so this may be a read error.

Isolation of PBMCs gave at least 7 million cells per sample. V and J are TRBV11-2 and TRBJ2-7; 7 bases align to TRBD2. The DNA matches TRBJ2-5 better at its end, which makes the J call doubtful. Source material: blood. The source is a woman over 75 in good health. CDR3 region: CVSSLVRAGVETQYF. CDR3 bases: TGTGTCAGCAGCTTAGTGAGGGCGGGGGTAGAGACCCAGTACTTC.